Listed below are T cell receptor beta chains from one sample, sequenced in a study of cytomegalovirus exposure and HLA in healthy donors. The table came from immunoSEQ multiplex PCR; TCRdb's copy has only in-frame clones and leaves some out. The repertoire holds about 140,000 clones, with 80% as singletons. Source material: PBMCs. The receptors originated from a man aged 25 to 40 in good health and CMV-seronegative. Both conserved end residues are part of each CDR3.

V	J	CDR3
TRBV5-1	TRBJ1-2	CASGPTTNYGYTF
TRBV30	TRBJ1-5	CAWSRDRGGYSNQPQHF
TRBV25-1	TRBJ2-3	CASSAQTGGRTDTQYF
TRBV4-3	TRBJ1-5	CASSPETMGQPQHF
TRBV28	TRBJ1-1	CASVTGRAEAFF
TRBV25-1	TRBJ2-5	CASSLNARTGAGETQYF
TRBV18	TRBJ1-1	CASSPPSGRRTEAFF
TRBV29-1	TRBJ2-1	CSVPGLAGEQFF
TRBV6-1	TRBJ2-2	CASTNTGELFF
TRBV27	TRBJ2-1	CASSLGEGSEQFF
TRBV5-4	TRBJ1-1	CASSSGPDRQTEAFF
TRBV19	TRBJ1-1	CASNYPGLGGRPEAFF
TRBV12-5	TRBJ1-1	CASGPPRDRGNTEAFF
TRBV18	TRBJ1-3	CASSPNRGPGNTIYF
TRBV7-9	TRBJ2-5	CASSSQALQETQYF
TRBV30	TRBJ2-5	CAWSVSETQYF
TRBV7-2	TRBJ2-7	CASSLEGTDYEQYF
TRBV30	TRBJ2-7	CAWSPTLRLAGQEQYF
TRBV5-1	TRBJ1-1	CASSLGSQPGTEAFF
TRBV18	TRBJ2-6	CASSLSSGANVLTF
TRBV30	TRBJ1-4	CAWSVAWSNEKLFF
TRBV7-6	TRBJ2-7	CASTKTDGAYEQYF
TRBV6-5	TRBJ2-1	CASRINRLALGEQFF
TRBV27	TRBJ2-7	CASSLRGRGGRMEEQYF
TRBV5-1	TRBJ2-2	CASSLGGWTSGRYAGELFF
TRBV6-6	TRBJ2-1	CASSREAGILNEQFF
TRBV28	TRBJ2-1	CASSEGGALYNEQFF
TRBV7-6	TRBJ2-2	CASSLVSSGTGELFF
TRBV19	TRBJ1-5	CASSPDRIRPNQPQHF
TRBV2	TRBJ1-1	CASSESRNTGTGGTEAFF
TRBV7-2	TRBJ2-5	CASSYRWQEETQYF
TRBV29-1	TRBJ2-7	CSVVSVSYEQYF
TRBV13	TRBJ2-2	CASSLGIAATGELFF
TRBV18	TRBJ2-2	CASSPVTGEFTGELFF
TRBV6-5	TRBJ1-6	CATQGGGSPLHF
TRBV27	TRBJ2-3	CASRLTGVTDTQYF
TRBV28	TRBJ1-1	CASRRAVTEAFF
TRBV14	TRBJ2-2	CASSLVNANTGELFF
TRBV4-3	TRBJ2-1	CASSRGQGPYNEQFF
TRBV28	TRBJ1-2	CASSLPPILYGYTF
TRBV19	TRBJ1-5	CASSPGWGGRPGNQPQHF